The 29 T cell receptor beta chains below were found in one sample sequenced in a study of Ad26.COV2.S vaccination and SARS-CoV-2 variants. As to treatment: about 20 received Ad26.COV2.S at low or high dose, single or two shots; about 5 received placebo; per-sample allocation not given. Samples analyzed were those drawn on day 63 after the first vaccine or placebo injection. Clones were sequenced by immunoSEQ multiplex PCR, and TCRdb holds only the in-frame ones, with some missing. Altogether about 680,000 clones are present, 89% being singletons, with the ten largest covering over 1.3%. Specimen: peripheral blood, collected in a trial of Ad26.COV2.S vaccine versus placebo. The receptors come from a person aged 18-60 years who received the Ad26.COV2.S COVID-19 vaccine or a placebo.

This clone was seen more than once but under ten times. The chain links TRBV4-3 to TRBJ1-3; no clear D gene. The V gene lost 2 bases and the J gene lost 0 bases, with 11 bases spanning the gap. CDR1 is LGHNA and CDR2 is YSLEER in the germline V gene. This CDR3 has 16 amino acids. CDR3 bases: TGCGCCAGCAGCCAACAGAGAGGAAGCTCTGGAAACACCATATATTTT. Protein: CASSQQRGSSGNTIYF.

Only a few counts were recorded for this clone. The V gene is TRBV15, the J gene TRBJ1-4; the match to TRBD1 covers 8 bases. CDR1 is LNHNV and CDR2 is YYDKDF in the germline V gene (reference sequence). The CDR3 totals 14 residues. The ends lost 5 bases at V and 4 bases at J; junction bases unmatched: 3. The CDR3 DNA sequence: TGTGCCACCAGCGGTGGACAGGGTAATGAAAAACTGTTTTTT. Protein sequence: CATSGGQGNEKLFF.

The chain joins TRBV5-5 to TRBJ2-1, with D perhaps matching TRBD1 (5 bases). The CDR3 runs to 12 residues. V dropped 4 bases and J dropped 6 bases, with 8 bases sitting between them. Germline CDR1 and CDR2: SGHKS and YYEKEE (reference sequence). The CDR3 DNA is TGTGCCAGCAGCACCGACAGCAATGAGCAGTTCTTC. It yields the protein CASSTDSNEQFF.

The chain recombines TRBV5-5 with TRBJ2-7, with 7 nucleotides matching TRBD2. V shed 0 bases and J 3 bases; nucleotides not matched to a gene: 3. From germline, CDR1 is SGHKS and CDR2 YYEKEE (reference sequence). The CDR3 length is 14 residues. DNA of the CDR3: TGTGCCAGCAGCTTGGACGGGGGGAACTACGAGCAGTACTTC. It is translated as CASSLDGGNYEQYF.

In this sample, this clone turned up once. The gene calls are TRBV6-1 and TRBJ2-2, with D perhaps given as TRBD1 or TRBD2 (6 bases each). Trimming stripped 2 bases from V and 5 bases from J, with 18 bases between. CDR3 length equals 17 residues. Germline V gene data show CDR1 as MNHNS and CDR2 as SASEGT. Here the CDR3 reads CASSERGRGRSTGELFF. For the CDR3, the DNA is TGTGCCAGCAGTGAAAGAGGACGGGGGCGAAGTACCGGGGAGCTGTTTTTT.

This chain links TRBV24-1 with TRBJ2-3; 10 bases align to TRBD2. Germline-derived CDR1 and CDR2 are KGHDR and SFDVKD. The CDR3 contains 19 residues. The V segment lost 5 bases and the J segment 3 bases; nucleotides outside the gene matches: 16. CDR3 coding DNA: TGTGCCACCAGTGGGGGACTTCCTAGCGGGAGTACGGGGACAGATACGCAGTATTTT. Amino acid sequence: CATSGGLPSGSTGTDTQYF.

The rearrangement joins TRBV30 to TRBJ1-5; no definite D call. Trimming took off 5 bases at V and 5 bases at J, with 13 bases between the two ends. Germline-derived CDR1 and CDR2 are GTSNPN and SVGIG (reference sequence). This CDR3 is 13 amino acids long. The CDR3 DNA sequence: TGTGCCTGGGGGCAGACGGCCCATCAGCCCCAGCATTTT. It encodes CAWGQTAHQPQHF.

On this clone itself: Within the sample, other DNA sequences also encode this same CDR3. The chain carries TRBV6-5 and TRBJ2-7; TRBD2 agrees at 9 bases. Germline V gene data show CDR1 as MNHEY and CDR2 as SVGAGI. The CDR3 totals 16 residues. With V trimmed by 0 bases and J by 1 base, 4 bases remained unmatched. CDR3 amino acids: CASSYSGLAGSYEQYF. In nucleotides, the CDR3 is TGTGCCAGCAGTTACTCAGGGCTAGCGGGATCCTACGAGCAGTACTTC.

This clone turned up a few times. The gene calls are TRBV21-1 and TRBJ1-2. TRBV21-1 is deemed a pseudogene. The CDR3 has 10 residues. The CDR3 loop reads CASRGIPLTF. The CDR3 DNA is TGTGCCAGCAGAGGGATACCTTTAACCTTC.

This chain connects TRBV19 to TRBJ2-5; possibly TRBD1 for D (5 bases). V was shortened by 8 bases and J by 2 bases, with 15 bases between the two germline ends. The germline V gene encodes CDR1 LNHDA and CDR2 SQIVND (reference sequence). The CDR3 covers 14 residues. CDR3 nucleotides: TGTGCCAGTGCTATCGGACACTCACAAGAGACCCAGTACTTC. Protein sequence: CASAIGHSQETQYF.

This CDR3 reads CASSIEEKGRYQPQHF. DNA of the CDR3: TGTGCCAGTAGTATAGAGGAAAAGGGCAGATATCAGCCCCAGCATTTT. J is TRBJ1-5 and V is TRBV19; D not certain. This CDR3 spans 16 amino acids. Trimming took 0 bases from V and 5 from J, leaving 14 bases between them. Germline assignment: CDR1 LNHDA and CDR2 SQIVND (reference sequence).

The gene calls are TRBV2 and TRBJ1-5; D gene ambiguous. Germline values: CDR1 SNHLY, CDR2 FYNNEI. The CDR3 runs to 16 residues. V was cut by 6 bases and J by 3 bases, with 18 bases left in between. The CDR3 coding sequence is TGTGCCAGCAGGCTTAGAGGAGGGTCGGTCAATCAGCCCCAGCATTTT. Encoded protein: CASRLRGGSVNQPQHF.

This chain uses TRBV30 with TRBJ2-7; 7 positions match TRBD1. The trim removed 0 bases at V and 3 bases at J, leaving 20 bases unmatched. Germline CDR1 GTSNPN, CDR2 SVGIG (reference sequence). The length of the CDR3 is 19 residues. This CDR3 is CAWSVRPKSNRGKGYEQYF. In DNA form, the CDR3 reads TGTGCCTGGAGTGTCCGTCCCAAATCTAACAGGGGAAAGGGCTACGAGCAGTACTTC. Based on the CDR3 plus reference TRBV30 and TRBJ2-7, the full variable domain is SQTIHQWPATLVQPVGSPLSLECTVEGTSNPNLYWYRQAAGRGLQLLFYSVGIGQISSEVPQNLSASRPQDRQFILSSKKLLLSDSGFYLCAWSVRPKSNRGKGYEQYFGPGTRLTVT.

V is TRBV6-5 and J is TRBJ1-5; weak D call: TRBD1 (6 bases). The germline V and J ends were trimmed by 11 bases and 9 bases, with 20 bases remaining between them. Germline assignment: CDR1 MNHEY and CDR2 SVGAGI. The CDR3 is 13 amino acids. CDR3 in amino acids: CAGAREGDRPQHF. The CDR3 bases are TGTGCCGGGGCCCGCGAGGGGGACCGGCCCCAGCATTTT.

The V call is TRBV5-8, the J call TRBJ2-5; D possibly corresponds to TRBD1 (5 bases). V was pared by 0 bases and J by 2 bases, with 8 bases between. Germline assignment: CDR1 SGHTS and CDR2 YDEGEE. The CDR3 covers 14 residues. The CDR3 here is CASSLVSGQETQYF. The DNA for the CDR3 is TGTGCCAGCAGCTTGGTGTCAGGGCAAGAGACCCAGTACTTC.

The V gene is TRBV19, the J gene TRBJ1-1; TRBD1 is a possible D gene (5 bases). Germline V gives CDR1 LNHDA, CDR2 SQIVND (reference sequence). Trimming left V 6 bases short and J 1 base short, with 15 bases between. The CDR3 contains 15 residues. As DNA, the CDR3 is TGTGCCAGTAGACCGGGGGGACTCGAGAACACTGAAGCTTTCTTT. Its translation is CASRPGGLENTEAFF.

The gene calls are TRBV5-4 and TRBJ2-6; TRBD1 might be the D (5 bases). V lost 1 base to trimming and J lost 0 bases, with 17 bases between them. The germline V gene encodes CDR1 SGHNT and CDR2 YYREEE (reference sequence). The CDR3 is made up of 19 amino acids. CDR3 DNA sequence: TGTGCCAGCAGCTTGATCGGAATAGGGGTGGACTCTGGGGCCAACGTCCTGACTTTC. Translating it yields CASSLIGIGVDSGANVLTF.

The rearrangement joins TRBV11-2 to TRBJ1-2; TRBD1 aligns across 8 bases. V shed 3 bases and J 8 bases; nucleotides not matched to a gene: 8. CDR1 is SGHAT, CDR2 FQNNGV, per germline. This CDR3 has 14 residues. CDR3 residues: CASSFVNRGGGYTF. The CDR3 DNA follows: TGTGCCAGCAGCTTCGTTAACAGGGGGGGAGGCTACACCTTC. Supplemented by reference TRBV11-2 and TRBJ1-2, the full variable domain reads EAGVAQSPRYKIIEKRQSVAFWCNPISGHATLYWYQQILGQGPKLLIQFQNNGVVDDSQLPKDRFSAERLKGVDSTLKIQPAKLEDSAVYLCASSFVNRGGGYTFGSGTRLTVV.

The CDR3 spells CASSLERPRGTDTQYF. The CDR3 DNA sequence: TGCGCCAGCAGCCTAGAGCGACCAAGGGGCACAGATACGCAGTATTTT. The chain recombines TRBV5-1 with TRBJ2-3; D unclear. The germline V and J ends were trimmed by 4 bases and 1 base, with 16 bases remaining between them. The CDR3 is 16 amino acids. The germline CDR1 and CDR2 sequences are SGHRS and YFSETQ.

J is TRBJ2-1 and V is TRBV5-1, with TRBD1 identical over 8 bases. The V and J ends lost 0 bases and 4 bases, in that order; junction bases with no gene match: 3. The CDR3 contains 15 residues. Germline CDR1 reads SGHRS; CDR2 reads YFSETQ. The CDR3 coding sequence is TGCGCCAGCAGCTTGGGCCAGGGGGCGTACAATGAGCAGTTCTTC. Its translation is CASSLGQGAYNEQFF. The whole variable domain, remainder taken from reference TRBV5-1 and TRBJ2-1, is KAGVTQTPRYLIKTRGQQVTLSCSPISGHRSVSWYQQTPGQGLQFLFEYFSETQRNKGNFPGRFSGRQFSNSRSEMNVSTLELGDSALYLCASSLGQGAYNEQFFGPGTRLTVL.

The chain joins TRBV5-4 to TRBJ2-3; D assignment may be TRBD1 or TRBD2 (5 bases each). The V end was cut by 4 bases, the J end by 0 bases, with 6 bases between. CDR1 and CDR2 from the germline V gene are SGHNT and YYREEE (reference sequence). The CDR3 covers 13 residues. For the CDR3, the DNA is TGTGCCAGCAGCCGGGACAGCACAGATACGCAGTATTTT. Protein: CASSRDSTDTQYF.

The rearrangement links TRBV19 to TRBJ1-3; 7 positions match TRBD1. The V segment lost 4 bases and the J segment 3 bases; nucleotides outside the gene matches: 9. The CDR3 covers 16 residues. CDR1 is LNHDA and CDR2 is SQIVND in the germline V gene (reference sequence). The CDR3 is CASSTLQGNIGNTIYF. CDR3 nucleotide sequence: TGTGCCAGTAGTACTTTACAGGGGAACATTGGAAACACCATATATTTT.

The chain employs TRBV9 and TRBJ1-2, with a possible D match to TRBD1 (5 bases). V was shortened by 4 bases and J by 8 bases, with 9 bases between the two germline ends. Germline assignment: CDR1 SGDLS and CDR2 YYNGEE. The CDR3 extends over 11 amino acids. For the CDR3, the DNA is TGTGCCAGCAGCCTGGGACGCGGCTACACCTTC. It specifies CASSLGRGYTF.

CDR3 in DNA: TGTGCCAGCAGCTTAGAGGAGGGGGCGGGACAGCCCCAGCATTTT. Protein product: CASSLEEGAGQPQHF. This chain uses TRBV11-2 with TRBJ1-5; the match to TRBD1 covers 7 bases. In germline, CDR1 is SGHAT, CDR2 FQNNGV. CDR3 length: 15 amino acids. Trimming at V came to 0 bases and at J to 7 bases, leaving 6 bases not matched to a gene.

Here the CDR3 DNA reads TGCGCCAGCAGCTTGGTACCTAGTAACTTGGACCGAAAGCAGTTCTTC. Protein: CASSLVPSNLDRKQFF. The V gene is TRBV5-1, the J gene TRBJ2-1, with D hard to call. Per germline, CDR1 SGHRS and CDR2 YFSETQ. V lost 0 bases and J lost 11, with 21 bases in between. The CDR3 consists of 16 residues.

In regard to this clone: Other DNA sequences in the sample encode the same CDR3. This chain uses TRBV18 with TRBJ1-3; tentatively, D is TRBD1 (5 bases). Per germline, CDR1 KGHSH and CDR2 LQKENI. Trimming cost V 6 bases and J 1 base, with 10 bases left between them. This CDR3 comprises 14 residues. The CDR3 DNA reads as TGTGCCAGCTCCCCCAGGGAGTCTGGAAACACCATATATTTT. Encoded protein: CASSPRESGNTIYF.

The chain carries TRBV11-2 and TRBJ2-2; D gene uncertain. The CDR3 contains 14 residues. V dropped 8 bases and J dropped 6 bases, with 16 bases sitting between them. Germline CDR1 reads SGHAT; CDR2 reads FQNNGV. CDR3 loop: CASELRPTAGELFF. Here the CDR3 DNA reads TGTGCCAGCGAACTCCGACCAACGGCCGGGGAGCTGTTTTTT.

This chain links TRBV10-3 with TRBJ2-7, with TRBD2 identical over 13 bases. V lost 9 bases to trimming and J lost 3 bases; unmatched junction nucleotides: 5. CDR3 size: 14 residues. Germline CDR1 reads ENHRY; CDR2 reads SYGVKD. The CDR3, as DNA: TGTGCCATAGGGACTAGCGGGGCCTACTACGAGCAGTACTTC. It translates to CAIGTSGAYYEQYF.

The rearrangement joins TRBV5-4 to TRBJ2-7, with no clear D. The CDR3 has 12 amino acids. The V and J ends lost 2 bases and 7 bases respectively, with 10 bases between them. Germline V gene lookup returns CDR1 SGHNT and CDR2 YYREEE (reference sequence). The CDR3 loop is CASSFKPEEQYF. DNA of the CDR3: TGTGCCAGCAGCTTCAAACCGGAGGAGCAGTACTTC. The full variable domain, completed using reference TRBV5-4 and TRBJ2-7, is ETGVTQSPTHLIKTRGQQVTLRCSSQSGHNTVSWYQQALGQGPQFIFQYYREEENGRGNFPPRFSGLQFPNYSSELNVNALELDDSALYLCASSFKPEEQYFGPGTRLTVT.